This T cell receptor beta chain emerged from a study of T-cell memory formation after mild COVID-19. Study-wide findings and caveats: The main location of contracting CD4+ clones was CM and EM, and that of contracting CD8+ clones was EMRA.

One entry per CDR3 protein results from TCRdb running MiXCR on the 5' RACE reads. The repertoire holds about 340,000 distinct CDR3 sequences, with roughly 13% as singletons. A note on this clonotype: Its antigen is as yet unknown.

Trimming shortened V by 6 bases and J by 0 bases, and 11 bases separated the two germline ends. This CDR3 comprises 14 residues. Germline values: CDR1 MNHEY, CDR2 SVGAGI. Sample: PBMCs or a T cell subset sorted from them (not recorded which). The sequence came from a man younger than 30 who had mild COVID-19 (a few samples of this study predate the infection). Cell type and time point are not known. This sequence joins TRBV6-5 and TRBJ1-1; the D is unclear. The CDR3 is CASSLNLMNTEAFF. CDR3 bases: TGTGCCAGCAGCCTTAATCTCATGAACACTGAAGCTTTCTTT.